Below are 12 T cell receptor beta chains sequenced from a single sample in a study of blood T cell repertoires in COVID-19. Using immunoSEQ multiplex PCR, the repertoire was profiled, and TCRdb retains in-frame clones only, with some absent. The table lists approximately 200,000 clones, around 85% of them singletons. Sequenced material: PBMCs or T cells enriched from blood (not recorded which). These TCRs come from a man aged 35 to 55 who had recovered from COVID-19.

The DNA for the CDR3 is TGCGCCAGCAGCTTGCAGGGGGCTGATTCACCCCTCCACTTT. Encoded protein: CASSLQGADSPLHF. J is TRBJ1-6 and V is TRBV5-1; 8 bases are a match to TRBD1. In germline, CDR1 is SGHRS, CDR2 YFSETQ. Trimming cost V 1 base and J 8 bases; bases outside gene matches: 2. CDR3 length: 14 residues. Drawing the rest from reference TRBV5-1 and TRBJ1-6, the complete variable domain is KAGVTQTPRYLIKTRGQQVTLSCSPISGHRSVSWYQQTPGQGLQFLFEYFSETQRNKGNFPGRFSGRQFSNSRSEMNVSTLELGDSALYLCASSLQGADSPLHFGNGTRLTVT.

V usage is TRBV9 and J usage is TRBJ1-2; D possibly corresponds to TRBD1 (5 bases). V lost 0 bases and J lost 5, with 17 bases in between. The CDR3 is made up of 16 amino acids. Germline V gene sequence: CDR1 SGDLS, CDR2 YYNGEE. The CDR3 sequence is CASSVDGGRVSYGYTF. In DNA form, the CDR3 reads TGTGCCAGCAGCGTAGATGGTGGCAGGGTGTCGTATGGCTACACCTTC.

The V gene is TRBV9, the J gene TRBJ1-2; 9 bases fit TRBD1. This CDR3 is 15 amino acids long. Germline CDR1 SGDLS, CDR2 YYNGEE. J lost 6 bases, V lost 2 bases, and 8 bases had no gene match. The CDR3 protein is CASSVGTGQGDGYTF. The CDR3 nucleotides read TGTGCCAGCAGCGTGGGGACAGGGCAAGGGGATGGCTACACCTTC.

V and J are TRBV2 and TRBJ2-1, with TRBD2 identical over 10 bases. This CDR3 region has 16 residues. Germline V gene sequence: CDR1 SNHLY, CDR2 FYNNEI. After removal of 4 bases from V and 8 bases from J, the junction contained 11 bases not matched to a gene. CDR3 residues: CASSAGSGRASDEQFF. CDR3 nucleotide sequence: TGTGCCAGCAGTGCCGGAAGCGGGAGGGCCTCGGATGAGCAGTTCTTC.

This clone showed up just a few times. Here the CDR3 DNA reads TGTGCCAGCAGCTTAGATCTAACGGCCAGAGCGGGCTACACCTTC. Its translation is CASSLDLTARAGYTF. V usage is TRBV7-2 and J usage is TRBJ1-2; D unclear. Germline CDR1 SGHTA, CDR2 FQGNSA. This CDR3 is built from 15 residues. V lost 1 base, J lost 8 bases, and 17 bases lay in between.

This rearrangement joins TRBV24-1 to TRBJ2-2, with 8 bases fitting TRBD1. The junction had 2 bases not matched to a gene; V was cut back by 2 bases and J by 4 bases. CDR1 KGHDR and CDR2 SFDVKD come from the germline V gene. This CDR3 region has 15 residues. As DNA, the CDR3 is TGTGCCACCAGTGATTACAGGGGGTCCACCGGGGAGCTGTTTTTT. It is translated as CATSDYRGSTGELFF.

The chain carries TRBV19 and TRBJ1-1; D call uncertain. From germline, CDR1 is LNHDA and CDR2 SQIVND (reference sequence). The V end lost 2 bases, the J end lost 6 bases, and 10 bases lay between the germline ends. The CDR3 is made up of 13 amino acids. Here the CDR3 DNA reads TGTGCCAGTAGTATACTCGAGACTGCTGAAGCTTTCTTT. This codes for CASSILETAEAFF.

This chain links TRBV4-2 with TRBJ2-7; D may be TRBD2 (6 bases). Germline values: CDR1 LGHNA, CDR2 YNFKEQ. The CDR3 runs to 13 residues. V gave up 4 bases and J gave up 5 bases, with 12 bases separating them. The CDR3 DNA follows: TGTGCCAGCAGCCCTCGGGGGTCCGACGAGCAGTACTTC. Translating gives CASSPRGSDEQYF.

The V call is TRBV28, the J call TRBJ2-7, with D perhaps TRBD1 (6 bases). Germline CDR1 reads MDHEN; CDR2 reads SYDVKM. V gave up 5 bases and J gave up 6 bases, with 17 bases separating them. The CDR3 is made up of 14 amino acids. CDR3 coding DNA: TGTGCCAGCAGTACGACAGGAAAAGGGCTCGAGCAGTACTTC. It translates to CASSTTGKGLEQYF.

This sequence joins TRBV27 and TRBJ1-2; 9 nucleotides agree with TRBD1. The V gene's germline CDR1 is MNHEY and CDR2 SMNVEV (reference sequence). The CDR3 is 14 residues long. V lost 6 bases, J lost 4 bases, and 6 bases stayed unmatched. The DNA of the CDR3 is TGTGCCAGCAGCCAACAGGGGGCGATCTATGGCTACACCTTC. It encodes CASSQQGAIYGYTF.

Of note for this clone: The sample contains more than one DNA sequence encoding this CDR3. The chain uses TRBV12-3 or TRBV12-4 and TRBJ2-3, with 8 bases that match TRBD1. CDR3 length equals 13 residues. The ends lost 1 base at V and 6 bases at J; junction bases unmatched: 0. CDR3 nucleotide sequence: TGTGCCAGCAGTTTAGGACAGGGGGATACGCAGTATTTT. This codes for CASSLGQGDTQYF.

This clone was found once. The J gene is TRBJ1-3, the V gene TRBV19, with D uncertain. The V gene's germline CDR1 is LNHDA and CDR2 SQIVND (reference sequence). V lost 7 bases to trimming and J lost 0 bases, with 4 bases between them. This CDR3 contains 12 residues. In nucleotides, the CDR3 is TGTGCCAGTATCCGCTCTGGAAACACCATATATTTT. It is translated as CASIRSGNTIYF. The complete variable domain, with remaining parts taken from reference TRBV19 and TRBJ1-3, reads DGGITQSPKYLFRKEGQNVTLSCEQNLNHDAMYWYRQDPGQGLRLIYYSQIVNDFQKGDIAEGYSVSREKKESFPLTVTSAQKNPTAFYLCASIRSGNTIYFGEGSWLTVV.